This T cell receptor (beta chain) was sequenced during a study of Ad26.COV2.S vaccination and SARS-CoV-2 variants. Study background: The study gave Ad26.COV2.S intramuscularly, once or twice 56 days apart. Study results and limitations: Those who received the vaccine showed greater spike-specific TCR breadth than those given placebo.

In regard to this clone: Its antigen is unknown.

Method: immunoSEQ multiplex PCR; TCRdb's copy keeps in-frame clones and lacks some. The sample holds roughly 700,000 clones; around 89% are singletons and the top ten take about 1.5%. Trimming took off 0 bases at V and 5 bases at J, with 7 bases between the two ends. The germline gives CDR1 LGHNA, CDR2 YNFKEQ. The CDR3 length is 13 residues. The treatment was: roughly 19 received Ad26.COV2.S at low or high dose, single or two shots; roughly five received placebo; per-sample allocation not given. Vaccine and placebo recipients were sampled on day 63 after the first injection. The TCR sequence derives from a person between 18 and 59 years old who received the Ad26.COV2.S COVID-19 vaccine or a placebo. The source material was peripheral blood, sampled in a trial of Ad26.COV2.S vaccine versus placebo. V usage is TRBV4-2 and J usage is TRBJ1-2; D remains unclear. For the CDR3, the DNA is TGTGCCAGCAGCCAAGATTTAGGGTATGGCTACACCTTC. Amino acid sequence: CASSQDLGYGYTF.